These 23 T cell receptor beta chains originate from one sample sequenced in a study of blood T cell repertoires in COVID-19. Assay used: immunoSEQ multiplex PCR; TCRdb lists only in-frame clones, some missing. The repertoire holds roughly 150,000 clones, with around 89% as singletons. Material: peripheral blood. The origin of the receptors is a man between 60 and 75 years old with active or convalescent COVID-19.

The gene calls are TRBV25-1 and TRBJ1-2; unclear D gene. Germline lookup yields CDR1 MGHDK and CDR2 SYGVNS. The CDR3 contains 14 residues. Deletions cut 2 bases from V and 1 base from J, with 8 bases between. The chain's CDR3 is CASSEPGDNYGYTF. CDR3 nucleotides: TGTGCCAGCAGTGAACCCGGGGATAACTATGGCTACACCTTC.

V and J are TRBV6-2 or TRBV6-3 and TRBJ2-3, with 7 bases identical to TRBD2. The V gene's germline CDR1 is MNHEY and CDR2 SVGEGT. This CDR3 region has 13 residues. The V and J ends lost 6 bases and 2 bases, in that order; junction bases with no gene match: 2. CDR3 DNA sequence: TGTGCCAGCAGCCGGGACTACACAGATACGCAGTATTTT. It yields the protein CASSRDYTDTQYF.

The rearrangement joins TRBV28 to TRBJ1-4, with unresolved D. The CDR3 is made up of 13 amino acids. Germline V lookup: CDR1 MDHEN, CDR2 SYDVKM. Trimming pared 6 bases from V and 4 bases from J, leaving 9 bases between. CDR3 in amino acids: CASRLPSNEKLFF. CDR3 sequence (DNA): TGTGCCAGCAGGCTCCCCAGTAATGAAAAACTGTTTTTT. Full variable domain (rest looked up from reference TRBV28 and TRBJ1-4): DVKVTQSSRYLVKRTGEKVFLECVQDMDHENMFWYRQDPGLGLRLIYFSYDVKMKEKGDIPEGYSVSREKKERFSLILESASTNQTSMYLCASRLPSNEKLFFGSGTQLSVL.

V is TRBV7-2 and J is TRBJ1-5; the D is unclear. This CDR3 is built from 13 residues. CDR1 and CDR2 (germline): SGHTA, FQGNSA. V lost 3 bases to trimming and J lost 3 bases, with 6 bases between them. The CDR3, as DNA: TGTGCCAGCAGCTTGGGCAACAATCAGCCCCAGCATTTT. Translated, it gives CASSLGNNQPQHF.

This chain connects TRBV18 to TRBJ2-7; D perhaps matches TRBD2 (5 bases). The CDR3 consists of 17 residues. The germline CDR1 and CDR2 sequences are KGHSH and LQKENI. The ends were cut back, 2 bases at V and 0 bases at J, with 17 bases in the middle. CDR3 in amino acids: CASSPNPLAGSSYEQYF. The CDR3 DNA follows: TGTGCCAGCTCACCAAACCCCCTGGCGGGTAGCTCCTACGAGCAGTACTTC.

J is TRBJ1-1 and V is TRBV2; D is unresolved. The CDR3 contains 15 residues. CDR1 SNHLY and CDR2 FYNNEI come from the germline V gene. Trimming pared 4 bases from V and 1 base from J, leaving 13 bases between. The CDR3 DNA follows: TGTGCCAGCAGTGTTTGGCCGCCGGGGAACACTGAAGCTTTCTTT. It codes for CASSVWPPGNTEAFF.

The CDR3 sequence: CASSLGLAGGPSTDTQYF. CDR3 nucleotide sequence: TGTGCCAGCAGCTTGGGACTAGCGGGGGGCCCTAGCACAGATACGCAGTATTTT. The chain couples TRBV7-8 to TRBJ2-3; TRBD2 matches at 15 bases. The germline gives CDR1 SGHVS, CDR2 FQNEAQ. Trimming at V came to 3 bases and at J to 0 bases, leaving 4 bases not matched to a gene. The CDR3 has 18 amino acids.

This chain connects TRBV12-5 to TRBJ1-6; 9 nucleotides match TRBD1. The CDR3 is 19 residues long. Germline trimming cut 2 bases from V and 4 bases from J; bases unmatched to any gene: 12. Germline values: CDR1 LGHNT, CDR2 FRNRAP. The CDR3 reads CASGLPIGQGIFYNSPLHF. CDR3 bases: TGTGCTAGTGGTTTGCCAATTGGACAGGGGATCTTTTATAATTCACCCCTCCACTTT.

The chain has TRBV5-1 and TRBJ2-7; tentative D call: TRBD1 (6 bases). V was pared by 0 bases and J by 0 bases, with 13 bases between. The germline CDR1 and CDR2 sequences are SGHRS and YFSETQ. This CDR3 spans 16 amino acids. CDR3 residues: CASSLALQGSSYEQYF. The CDR3 bases are TGCGCCAGCAGCTTGGCTTTACAGGGAAGCTCCTACGAGCAGTACTTC. Looking up the rest from reference TRBV5-1 and TRBJ2-7 gives the full variable domain: KAGVTQTPRYLIKTRGQQVTLSCSPISGHRSVSWYQQTPGQGLQFLFEYFSETQRNKGNFPGRFSGRQFSNSRSEMNVSTLELGDSALYLCASSLALQGSSYEQYFGPGTRLTVT.

The CDR3 nucleotides read TGTGCCAGCAGCTTTCAACACCTGGGGCAGGAGACCCAGTACTTC. The encoded protein is CASSFQHLGQETQYF. The chain is built from TRBV7-2 and TRBJ2-5, with D possibly matching TRBD1 (5 bases). This CDR3 has 15 amino acids. The V end lost 3 bases, the J end lost 5 bases, and 16 bases lay between the germline ends. Germline V CDR1 and CDR2: SGHTA, FQGNSA.

The DNA of the CDR3 is TGTGCCAGCAGTGAACTCGGGGGAGGTTGGGATGAGCAGTTCTTC. Translated: CASSELGGGWDEQFF. The chain employs TRBV6-1 and TRBJ2-1; D possibly corresponds to TRBD2 (6 bases). V lost 2 bases, J lost 8 bases, and 16 bases lay in between. The CDR3 runs 15 residues. Looked up from germline, CDR1 is MNHNS and CDR2 is SASEGT.

V usage is TRBV6-2 or TRBV6-3 and J usage is TRBJ1-6; 10 nucleotides match TRBD1. After removal of 5 bases from V and 7 bases from J, the junction contained 5 bases not matched to a gene. The germline CDR1 and CDR2 sequences are MNHEY and SVGEGT. This CDR3 has 15 amino acids. CDR3 loop: CASSDRGHWNSPLHF. CDR3 bases: TGTGCCAGCAGTGACAGGGGGCATTGGAATTCACCCCTCCACTTT.

The chain links TRBV15 to TRBJ2-7; the D is unclear. The V end was cut by 0 bases, the J end by 7 bases, with 13 bases between. This CDR3 has 14 residues. In germline, CDR1 is LNHNV, CDR2 YYDKDF (reference sequence). The CDR3 DNA sequence: TGTGCCACCAGCAGAGATCGAGGAACGTTAGAGCAGTACTTC. Its translation: CATSRDRGTLEQYF. Full variable domain (outside the CDR3, taken from reference TRBV15 and TRBJ2-7): DAMVIQNPRYQVTQFGKPVTLSCSQTLNHNVMYWYQQKSSQAPKLLFHYYDKDFNNEADTPDNFQSRRPNTSFCFLDIRSPGLGDTAMYLCATSRDRGTLEQYFGPGTRLTVT.

CDR3 amino acids: CASSWGGFQAFF. The DNA for the CDR3 is TGTGCCAGCAGTTGGGGCGGCTTCCAAGCTTTCTTT. The genes are TRBV6-2 or TRBV6-3 and TRBJ1-1; the D gene is possibly TRBD1 (5 bases). The germline V and J ends were trimmed by 4 bases and 9 bases, with 12 bases remaining between them. This CDR3 has 12 amino acids. Germline CDR1 MNHEY, CDR2 SVGEGT.

The chain couples TRBV27 to TRBJ2-3; 7 bases are shared with TRBD2. With 6 bases clipped from V and 3 bases from J, the junction kept 3 bases outside the gene matches. Germline V gene sequence: CDR1 MNHEY, CDR2 SMNVEV (reference sequence). This CDR3 spans 13 amino acids. CDR3 in amino acids: CASRGLGTDTQYF. CDR3 nucleotide sequence: TGTGCCAGCAGAGGACTAGGGACAGATACGCAGTATTTT.

The genes are TRBV5-8 and TRBJ2-7; a possible D gene is TRBD1 (5 bases). The CDR3 totals 12 residues. The ends were cut back, 2 bases at V and 4 bases at J, with 7 bases in the middle. The germline V gene has CDR1 SGHTS and CDR2 YDEGEE. The CDR3 DNA reads as TGTGCCAGCAGCTTCGACAGATACGAGCAGTACTTC. It encodes CASSFDRYEQYF. Full variable domain (rest looked up from reference TRBV5-8 and TRBJ2-7): EAGVTQSPTHLIKTRGQQATLRCSPISGHTSVYWYQQALGLGLQFLLWYDEGEERNRGNFPPRFSGRQFPNYSSELNVNALELEDSALYLCASSFDRYEQYFGPGTRLTVT.

The chain uses TRBV5-1 and TRBJ2-5; maybe TRBD2 (6 bases). This CDR3 has 14 residues. Trimming shortened V by 4 bases and J by 5 bases, and 15 bases separated the two germline ends. CDR1 is SGHRS and CDR2 is YFSETQ in the germline V gene. CDR3 in amino acids: CASSRHGAGETQYF. In DNA, the CDR3 is TGCGCCAGCAGCCGACACGGGGCGGGGGAGACCCAGTACTTC.

This clone was found a few times. The chain uses TRBV6-6 and TRBJ1-2; D not resolved. The CDR3 sequence is 14 residues long. CDR1 and CDR2 (germline): MNHNY, SVGAGI (reference sequence). With 7 bases removed from V and 3 bases from J, the gap between germline ends came to 15 bases. CDR3 region: CASTRPNYHYGYTF. The CDR3 region has the DNA TGTGCCAGCACCCGACCCAACTACCACTATGGCTACACCTTC.

The chain recombines TRBV28 with TRBJ2-7, with 9 nucleotides matching TRBD1. Germline values: CDR1 MDHEN, CDR2 SYDVKM. The junction had 6 bases not matched to a gene; V was cut back by 4 bases and J by 5 bases. This CDR3 has 14 amino acids. CDR3 region: CASSSPGTGNEQYF. Here the CDR3 DNA reads TGTGCCAGCAGTTCCCCCGGGACAGGGAACGAGCAGTACTTC.

The CDR3 here is CASRDRGRGSPLHF. The CDR3 nucleotides are TGTGCCAGCAGGGACAGGGGAAGAGGTTCACCCCTCCACTTT. V usage is TRBV6-6 and J usage is TRBJ1-6; 9 bases match TRBD1. Trimming cost V 6 bases and J 9 bases; bases outside gene matches: 6. Germline lookup yields CDR1 MNHNY and CDR2 SVGAGI (reference sequence). This CDR3 has 14 amino acids.

This chain joins TRBV23-1 and TRBJ2-7, with TRBD1 matching 8 bases. TRBV23-1 is an open reading frame, and its role is uncertain. With 1 base clipped from V and 1 base from J, the junction kept 30 bases outside the gene matches. The CDR3 has 24 residues. The CDR3 reads CASSQCQVGGLLRTGFFVSYEQYF. The CDR3 DNA reads TGCGCCAGCAGTCAATGTCAGGTGGGTGGTCTTCTCAGGACAGGGTTTTTTGTTTCCTACGAGCAGTACTTC.

The rearrangement uses TRBV18 and TRBJ2-2; the D gene is possibly TRBD1 (6 bases). The CDR3 spans 16 residues. The V gene's germline CDR1 is KGHSH and CDR2 LQKENI. The V gene lost 6 bases and the J gene lost 0 bases, with 14 bases spanning the gap. For the CDR3, the DNA is TGTGCCAGCTCCCCCCTGGGGACACCGAACACCGGGGAGCTGTTTTTT. Encoded protein: CASSPLGTPNTGELFF. The entire variable domain, with the rest obtained from reference TRBV18 and TRBJ2-2, is as follows: NAGVMQNPRHLVRRRGQEARLRCSPMKGHSHVYWYRQLPEEGLKFMVYLQKENIIDESGMPKERFSAEFPKEGPSILRIQQVVRGDSAAYFCASSPLGTPNTGELFFGEGSRLTVL.

The chain combines TRBV18 with TRBJ2-7; a possible D gene is TRBD1 (7 bases). Germline values: CDR1 KGHSH, CDR2 LQKENI. The CDR3 runs to 15 residues. The ends were cut back, 0 bases at V and 3 bases at J, with 12 bases in the middle. For the CDR3, the DNA is TGTGCCAGCTCACCACCGGCGGGACAGTACTACGAGCAGTACTTC. It is translated as CASSPPAGQYYEQYF.